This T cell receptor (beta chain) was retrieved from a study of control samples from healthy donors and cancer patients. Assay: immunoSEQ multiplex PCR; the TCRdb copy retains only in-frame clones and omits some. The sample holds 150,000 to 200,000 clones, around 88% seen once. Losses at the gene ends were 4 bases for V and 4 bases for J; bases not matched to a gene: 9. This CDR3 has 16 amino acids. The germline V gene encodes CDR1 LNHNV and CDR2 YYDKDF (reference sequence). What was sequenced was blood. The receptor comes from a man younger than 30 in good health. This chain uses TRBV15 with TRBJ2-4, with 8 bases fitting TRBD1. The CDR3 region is CATSTGRGPPKNIQYF. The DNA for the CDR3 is TGTGCCACCAGCACGGGCAGGGGGCCCCCAAAAAACATTCAGTACTTC.